This T cell receptor (beta chain) was sequenced during a study of blood T cell repertoires in COVID-19. Whole-study context: Material from acute and convalescent COVID-19 was sourced from the United States, Italy and Spain.

Using immunoSEQ multiplex PCR, the repertoire was profiled, and TCRdb retains in-frame clones only, with some absent. This table has hundreds of thousands of clones, around 87% appearing once. CDR3 size: 14 residues. The V end lost 3 bases, the J end lost 5 bases, and 11 bases lay between the germline ends. Germline CDR1 and CDR2: ENHRY and SYGVKD. The origin of this receptor is a woman between 45 and 65 years old with COVID-19, enrolled during active disease. Sequencing was carried out using peripheral blood. This chain links TRBV10-3 with TRBJ1-5; TRBD1 might be the D (5 bases). CDR3 sequence reads: CAISEEGRHQPQHF. The CDR3 bases are TGTGCCATCAGTGAAGAGGGGAGGCATCAGCCCCAGCATTTT.